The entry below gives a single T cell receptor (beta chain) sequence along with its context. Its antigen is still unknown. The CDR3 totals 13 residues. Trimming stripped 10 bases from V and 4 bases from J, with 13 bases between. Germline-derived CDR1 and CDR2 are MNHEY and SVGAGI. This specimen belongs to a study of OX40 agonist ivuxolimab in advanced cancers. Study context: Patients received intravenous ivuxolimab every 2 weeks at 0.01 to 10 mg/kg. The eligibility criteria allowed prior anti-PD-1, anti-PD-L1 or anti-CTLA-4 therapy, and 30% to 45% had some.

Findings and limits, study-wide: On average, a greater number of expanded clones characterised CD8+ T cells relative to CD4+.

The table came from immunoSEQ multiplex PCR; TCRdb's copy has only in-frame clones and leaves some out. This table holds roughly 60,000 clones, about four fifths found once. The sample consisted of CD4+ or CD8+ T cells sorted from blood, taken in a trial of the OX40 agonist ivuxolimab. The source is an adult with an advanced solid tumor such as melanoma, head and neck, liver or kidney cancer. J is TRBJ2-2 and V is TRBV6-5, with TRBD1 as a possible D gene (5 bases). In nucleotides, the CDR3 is TGTGCCACCGCGGCAGGGCTCACCGGGGAGCTGTTTTTT. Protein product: CATAAGLTGELFF.